Below, one T cell receptor (beta chain) is given with its context. This entry belongs to a study of control samples from healthy donors and cancer patients. The CDR3 sequence is 17 residues long. Germline trimming cut 3 bases from V and 4 bases from J; bases unmatched to any gene: 8. From germline, CDR1 is MGHDK and CDR2 SYGVNS. The data were produced by immunoSEQ multiplex PCR, yet TCRdb's version contains in-frame clones alone and is incomplete. This table holds about 190,000 clones. The clonotype was recovered from a woman between 25 and 40 years old in good health. The chain uses TRBV25-1 and TRBJ2-1; TRBD2 matches at 11 bases. What was sequenced was blood. The CDR3 loop reads CASSETSGVQLYNEQFF. As DNA, the CDR3 is TGTGCCAGCAGTGAGACTAGCGGGGTCCAACTTTACAATGAGCAGTTCTTC.